This TCR beta chain was obtained from a study of blood T cell repertoires in COVID-19. Overall study: Sample material is recorded as cDNA or gDNA derived from T cells, B-cell-depleted T cells, or PBMCs.

The authors' processing: Reference gene primer amplification gave estimated nucleated cell counts. Sequencing used immunoSEQ multiplex PCR; TCRdb keeps in-frame clones, though not all of them. V and J calls plus clone size are reproduced from that table; the DNA served to infer D and trimming. Of 190,000 or so clones in the sample, around 82% were seen once. Study members were between roughly 18 and 89 years old and lived in about two dozen US regions. Cohort assignment relied on participant-reported clinical history. The sample comprised PBMCs or T cells enriched from blood (not recorded which). The receptor comes from a man aged 35 to 55 who had recovered from COVID-19.

The DNA of the CDR3 is TGTGCCAGCAGCTCCGGACAGGGGCAGCCCCAGCATTTT. Translation: CASSSGQGQPQHF. V and J are TRBV7-3 and TRBJ1-5; 9 bases are shared with TRBD1. Germline V gene lookup returns CDR1 SGHTA and CDR2 FQGTGA. CDR3 size: 13 residues. V was clipped by 4 bases and J by 7 bases; unmatched bases: 2.